Sequencing of this T cell receptor (beta chain) was carried out in a study of T cell repertoires in cytomegalovirus infection. In this sample, this clonotype turned up many times. The antigen remains unidentified. TCRdb independently ran MiXCR on the reads; one entry per CDR3 protein. The table records some 300,000 distinct CDR3 sequences, roughly a tenth of them present only once. V was pared by 0 bases and J by 2 bases, with 8 bases between. This CDR3 contains 14 residues. Germline CDR1 is LGHNA and CDR2 is YNFKEQ. Findings and caveats of the study: Cumulative frequency of public TCR beta families picked out carriers of CMV plus the relevant HLA. Dominating the ex vivo response were TCR beta clonotypes that were CMV-specific and HLA-C-restricted.

Sequencing was performed on PBMCs. The V gene is TRBV4-2, the J gene TRBJ2-7; D ambiguous. This receptor was taken from a human donor in good health (CMV status not recorded). Some clones in this sample may be carry-over from other donors' samples. CDR3 sequence: CASSQEAGTYEQYF. As DNA, the CDR3 is TGTGCCAGCAGCCAAGAAGCAGGAACCTACGAGCAGTACTTC.